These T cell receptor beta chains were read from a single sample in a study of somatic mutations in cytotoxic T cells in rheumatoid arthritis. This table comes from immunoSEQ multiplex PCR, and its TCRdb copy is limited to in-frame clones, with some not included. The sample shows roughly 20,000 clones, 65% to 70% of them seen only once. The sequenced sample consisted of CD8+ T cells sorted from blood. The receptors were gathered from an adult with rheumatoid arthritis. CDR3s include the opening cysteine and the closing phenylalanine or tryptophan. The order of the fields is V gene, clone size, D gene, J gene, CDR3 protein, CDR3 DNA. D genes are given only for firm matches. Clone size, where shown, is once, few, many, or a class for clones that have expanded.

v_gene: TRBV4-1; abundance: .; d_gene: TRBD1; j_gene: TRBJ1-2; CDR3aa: CASSQGTGINYGYTF; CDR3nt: TGCGCCAGCAGCCAAGGGACAGGGATTAACTATGGCTACACCTTC
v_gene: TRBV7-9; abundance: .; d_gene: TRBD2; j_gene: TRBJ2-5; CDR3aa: CASQYGGGQETQYF; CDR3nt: TGTGCCAGCCAATATGGGGGGGGCCAAGAGACCCAGTACTTC
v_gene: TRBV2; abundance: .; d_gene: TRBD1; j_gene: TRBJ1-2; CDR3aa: CASSGTGVNYGYTF; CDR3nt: TGTGCCAGCAGTGGGACAGGAGTTAACTATGGCTACACCTTC
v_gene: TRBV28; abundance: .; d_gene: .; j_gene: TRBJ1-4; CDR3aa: CASSRYNEKLFF; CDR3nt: TGTGCCAGCAGTCGCTACAATGAAAAACTGTTTTTT
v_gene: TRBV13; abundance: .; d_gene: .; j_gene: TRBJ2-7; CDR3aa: CASSLGGEQYF; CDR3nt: TGTGCCAGCAGCTTAGGAGGGGAGCAGTACTTC
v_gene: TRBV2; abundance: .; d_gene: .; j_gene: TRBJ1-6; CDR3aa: CASQDGRGWSPLHF; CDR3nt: TGTGCCAGCCAGGATGGCAGGGGATGGTCACCCCTCCACTTT
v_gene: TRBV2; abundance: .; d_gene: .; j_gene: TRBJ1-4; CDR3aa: CASSDAGGYEKLFF; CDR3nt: TGTGCCAGCAGTGATGCTGGGGGGTATGAAAAACTGTTTTTT
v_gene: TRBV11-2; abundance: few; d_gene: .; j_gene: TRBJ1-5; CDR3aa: CASSLTSNQPQHF; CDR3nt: TGTGCCAGCAGCTTAACTAGCAATCAGCCCCAGCATTTT
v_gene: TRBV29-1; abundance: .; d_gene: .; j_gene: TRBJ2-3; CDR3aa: CSVRGVSTDTQYF; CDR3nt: TGCAGCGTTCGCGGGGTTAGCACAGATACGCAGTATTTT
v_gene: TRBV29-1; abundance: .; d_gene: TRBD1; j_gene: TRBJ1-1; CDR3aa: CSVETGGDTEAFF; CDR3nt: TGCAGCGTAGAGACAGGGGGGGACACTGAAGCTTTCTTT
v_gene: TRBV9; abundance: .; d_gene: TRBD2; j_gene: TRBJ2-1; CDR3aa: CASSVVGRGGHHEQFF; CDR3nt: TGTGCCAGCAGCGTAGTTGGGCGGGGGGGCCACCATGAGCAGTTCTTC
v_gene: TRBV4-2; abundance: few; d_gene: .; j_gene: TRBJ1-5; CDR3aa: CASSGGDFQPQHF; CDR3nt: TGTGCCAGCAGCGGCGGGGATTTCCAGCCCCAGCATTTT
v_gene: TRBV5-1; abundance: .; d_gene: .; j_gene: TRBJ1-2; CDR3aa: CASSLGPRPDGYTF; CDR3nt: TGCGCCAGCAGCTTGGGACCTCGCCCGGATGGCTACACCTTC
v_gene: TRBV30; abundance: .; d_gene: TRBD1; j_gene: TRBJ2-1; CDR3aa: CAWSFGTGGYNEQFF; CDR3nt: TGTGCCTGGAGTTTTGGGACAGGGGGCTACAATGAGCAGTTCTTC
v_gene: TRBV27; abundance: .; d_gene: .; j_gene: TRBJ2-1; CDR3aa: CASSLSQGGNEQFF; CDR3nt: TGTGCCAGCAGTTTGTCTCAGGGTGGCAATGAGCAGTTCTTC
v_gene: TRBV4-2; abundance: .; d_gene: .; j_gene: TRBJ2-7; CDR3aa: CASSQGALGEQYF; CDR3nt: TGTGCCAGCAGCCAAGGAGCCCTCGGGGAGCAGTACTTC
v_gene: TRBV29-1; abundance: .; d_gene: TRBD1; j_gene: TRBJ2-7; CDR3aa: CSVRSGTGYEQYF; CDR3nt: TGCAGCGTTCGATCCGGGACAGGGTACGAGCAGTACTTC
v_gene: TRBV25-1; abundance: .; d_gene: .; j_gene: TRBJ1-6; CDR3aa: CASRDNSPLHF; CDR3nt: TGTGCCAGCAGGGATAATTCACCCCTCCACTTT
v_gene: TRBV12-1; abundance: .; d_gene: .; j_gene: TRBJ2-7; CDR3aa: CASSSYNRDREGYEQYF; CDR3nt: TGTGCCAGCAGCTCATATAACCGGGACAGGGAGGGATACGAGCAGTACTTC
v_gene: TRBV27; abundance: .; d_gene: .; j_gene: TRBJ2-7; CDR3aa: CASGGWGPTYEQYF; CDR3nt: TGTGCCAGCGGTGGCTGGGGGCCAACCTACGAGCAGTACTTC
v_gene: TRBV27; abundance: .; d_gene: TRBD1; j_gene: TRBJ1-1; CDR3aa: CASSLPGTGTMNTEAFF; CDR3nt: TGTGCCAGCAGTTTACCCGGGACAGGGACAATGAACACTGAAGCTTTCTTT
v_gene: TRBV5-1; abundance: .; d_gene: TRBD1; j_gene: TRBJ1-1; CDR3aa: CASSPRDRENTEAFF; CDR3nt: TGCGCCAGCAGCCCCAGGGACAGGGAGAACACTGAAGCTTTCTTT
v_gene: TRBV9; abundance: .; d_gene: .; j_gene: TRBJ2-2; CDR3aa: CASSQGREGPNTGELFF; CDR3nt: TGTGCCAGCAGCCAGGGGAGGGAGGGGCCGAACACCGGGGAGCTGTTTTTT
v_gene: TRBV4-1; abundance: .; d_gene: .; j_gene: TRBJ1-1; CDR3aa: CASSQVGGGTEAFF; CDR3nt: TGCGCCAGCAGCCAAGTGGGGGGGGGAACTGAAGCTTTCTTT
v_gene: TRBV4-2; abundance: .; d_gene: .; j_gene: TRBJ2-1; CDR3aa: CASSQGADPRNEQFF; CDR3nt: TGTGCCAGCAGCCAAGGGGCAGACCCTAGGAATGAGCAGTTCTTC
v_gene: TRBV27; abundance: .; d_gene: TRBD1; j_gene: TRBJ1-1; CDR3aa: CASSAQGRTEAFF; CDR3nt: TGTGCCAGCAGTGCACAGGGGAGGACTGAAGCTTTCTTT
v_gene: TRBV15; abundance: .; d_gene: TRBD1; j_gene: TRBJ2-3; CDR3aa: CATSTTTGGIDTQYF; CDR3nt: TGTGCCACCAGCACGACGACAGGGGGCATAGATACGCAGTATTTT
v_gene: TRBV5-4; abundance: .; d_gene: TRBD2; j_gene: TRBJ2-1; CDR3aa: CASSFSGGNEQFF; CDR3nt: TGTGCCAGCAGCTTTTCGGGAGGCAATGAGCAGTTCTTC
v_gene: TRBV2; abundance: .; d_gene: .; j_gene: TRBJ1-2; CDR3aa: CASSETQEEYGYTF; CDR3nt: TGTGCCAGCAGTGAAACACAGGAGGAATATGGCTACACCTTC
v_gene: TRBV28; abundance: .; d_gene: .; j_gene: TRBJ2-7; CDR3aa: CASSLNHEQYF; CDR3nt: TGTGCCAGCAGTTTGAACCACGAGCAGTACTTC
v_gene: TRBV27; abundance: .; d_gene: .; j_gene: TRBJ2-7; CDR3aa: CASSHRGGYEQYF; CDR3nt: TGTGCCAGCAGTCACAGAGGGGGGTACGAGCAGTACTTC
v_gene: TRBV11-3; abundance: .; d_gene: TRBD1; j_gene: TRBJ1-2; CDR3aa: CASSLADRRVDGYTF; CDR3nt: TGTGCCAGCAGCTTAGCGGACAGGCGAGTGGATGGCTACACCTTC
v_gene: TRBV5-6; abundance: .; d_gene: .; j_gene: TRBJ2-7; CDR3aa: CASSPYGHEQYF; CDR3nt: TGTGCCAGCAGCCCATATGGCCACGAGCAGTACTTC
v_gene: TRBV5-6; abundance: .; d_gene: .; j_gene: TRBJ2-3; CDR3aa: CASTLGSTDTQYF; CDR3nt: TGTGCCAGCACCCTGGGGAGCACAGATACGCAGTATTTT
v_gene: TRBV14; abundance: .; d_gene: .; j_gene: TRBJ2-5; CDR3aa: CASSQDQGKGTQYF; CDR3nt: TGTGCCAGCAGCCAAGACCAGGGGAAGGGGACCCAGTACTTC
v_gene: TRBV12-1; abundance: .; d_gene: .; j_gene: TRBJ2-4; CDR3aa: CASSSEQGAGIQYF; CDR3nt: TGTGCCAGCAGCTCCGAGCAGGGGGCTGGGATTCAGTACTTC
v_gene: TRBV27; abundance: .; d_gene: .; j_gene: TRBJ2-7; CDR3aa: CASSSPGRSYEQYF; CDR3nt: TGTGCCAGCAGTTCTCCGGGACGCTCCTACGAGCAGTACTTC
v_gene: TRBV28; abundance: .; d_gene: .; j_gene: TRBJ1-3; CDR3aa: CASSLDRISGNTIYF; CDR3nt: TGTGCCAGCAGCCTGGACAGAATCTCTGGAAACACCATATATTTT
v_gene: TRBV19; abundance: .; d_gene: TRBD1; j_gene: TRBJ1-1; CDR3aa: CASSIGTGWTEAFF; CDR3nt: TGTGCCAGTAGTATAGGGACAGGGTGGACTGAAGCTTTCTTT
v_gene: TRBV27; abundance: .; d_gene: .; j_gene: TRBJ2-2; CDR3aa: CASSFKGPPRTAGTGELFF; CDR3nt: TGTGCCAGCAGTTTTAAGGGGCCACCGAGGACCGCCGGTACCGGGGAGCTGTTTTTT
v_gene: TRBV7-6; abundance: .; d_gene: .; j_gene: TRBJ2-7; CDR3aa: CASSPGQTFYEQYF; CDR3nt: TGTGCCAGCAGCCCAGGACAGACCTTCTACGAGCAGTACTTC
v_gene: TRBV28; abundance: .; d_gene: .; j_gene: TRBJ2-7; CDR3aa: CASSPNEGPEYF; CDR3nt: TGTGCCAGCAGCCCGAACGAGGGACCGGAGTACTTC
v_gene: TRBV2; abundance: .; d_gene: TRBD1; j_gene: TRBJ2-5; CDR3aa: CASSEAEGTDQETQYF; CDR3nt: TGTGCCAGCAGTGAAGCCGAGGGGACAGACCAAGAGACCCAGTACTTC
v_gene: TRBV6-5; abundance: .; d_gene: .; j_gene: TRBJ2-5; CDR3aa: CASSYSTGYETQYF; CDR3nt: TGTGCCAGCAGTTACTCTACCGGGTATGAGACCCAGTACTTC
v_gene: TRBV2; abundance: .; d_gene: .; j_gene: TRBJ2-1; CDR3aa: CASSGGLSSYNEQFF; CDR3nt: TGTGCCAGCAGTGGAGGCCTAAGCTCCTACAATGAGCAGTTCTTC
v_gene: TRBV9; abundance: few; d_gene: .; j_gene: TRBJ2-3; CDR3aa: CASSPRGARSSTDTQYF; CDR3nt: TGTGCCAGCAGCCCCAGGGGGGCACGTTCTAGCACAGATACGCAGTATTTT
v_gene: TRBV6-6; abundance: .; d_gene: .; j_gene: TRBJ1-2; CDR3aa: CASSPTDNYGYTF; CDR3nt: TGTGCCAGCAGTCCGACAGACAACTATGGCTACACCTTC
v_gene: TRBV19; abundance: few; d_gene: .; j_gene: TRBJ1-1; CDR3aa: CASSLGQTNTEAFF; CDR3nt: TGTGCCAGTAGTCTAGGACAGACGAACACTGAAGCTTTCTTT
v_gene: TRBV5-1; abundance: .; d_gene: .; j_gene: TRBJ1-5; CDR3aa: CASSWTGNGNQPQHF; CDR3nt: TGCGCCAGCAGCTGGACGGGGAATGGTAATCAGCCCCAGCATTTT
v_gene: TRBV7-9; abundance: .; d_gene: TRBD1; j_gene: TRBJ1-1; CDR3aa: CASSLLGQGREDTEAFF; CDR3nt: TGTGCCAGCAGCTTATTGGGACAGGGTAGAGAGGACACTGAAGCTTTCTTT
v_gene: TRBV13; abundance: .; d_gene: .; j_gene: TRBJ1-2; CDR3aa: CASSHGVYSTF; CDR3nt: TGTGCCAGCAGCCACGGAGTTTATAGCACCTTC
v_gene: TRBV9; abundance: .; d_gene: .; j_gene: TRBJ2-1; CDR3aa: CASTPGHEANEQFF; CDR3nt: TGTGCCAGCACCCCGGGACACGAGGCCAATGAGCAGTTCTTC
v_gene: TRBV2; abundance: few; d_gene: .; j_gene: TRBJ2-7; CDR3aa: CASSDSYEQYF; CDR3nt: TGTGCCAGCAGTGATTCCTACGAGCAGTACTTC
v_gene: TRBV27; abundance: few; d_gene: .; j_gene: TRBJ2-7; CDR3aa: CASSTLGYEQYF; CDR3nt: TGTGCCAGCAGTACCCTAGGGTACGAGCAGTACTTC